This T cell receptor beta chain appears in the sequencing data of a study of CD8 T cells in ankylosing spondylitis. MiXCR was run by TCRdb on the 5' RACE reads, yielding one entry per CDR3 protein. The data contain approximately 340,000 distinct CDR3 sequences, roughly 15% of them singletons. This CDR3 has 16 amino acids. From germline, CDR1 is MGHRA and CDR2 YSYEKL. Trimming removed 4 bases from V and 0 bases from J; junction bases left unmatched: 6. This clonotype has more than one count but fewer than ten. The V gene is TRBV4-1, the J gene TRBJ2-3; TRBD1 matches 8 bases. The sequencing input was blood, either unsorted or a sorted T cell fraction (not recorded which). The receptor was isolated from a male donor with ankylosing spondylitis or in good health (not recorded which). The CDR3 loop reads CASSRNDRGSTDTQYF. CDR3 nucleotide sequence: TGCGCCAGCAGCCGGAACGACAGGGGAAGCACAGATACGCAGTATTTT.